This TCR beta chain was recovered during a study of monozygotic twins with inflammatory bowel disease. Study outcomes and limitations: Sharing of clonotypes with others was lower in IBD patients than in healthy twins, and this was especially so with disease activity.

Points on this clonotype: The target antigen is unknown.

Germline V gene data show CDR1 as KGHSH and CDR2 as LQKENI. CDR3 length: 14 amino acids. Eight distinct reactions (per sample) were used to make the cDNA. For both chains, the TCRalpha and TCRbeta cDNA went through two nested PCRs of approximately 16 and 10 cycles. TCRdb reanalyzed the 5' RACE reads and collapses them to one entry per CDR3 protein, without DNA. The sample table includes approximately 400,000 distinct CDR3 sequences. The V gene is TRBV18, the J gene TRBJ1-5; the TCRdb call, TRBD1, lacks DNA for checking. The receptor comes from a human donor with ulcerative colitis or Crohn's disease, or a healthy co-twin of an affected twin (not recorded which). Sequences were obtained from blood. The CDR3 protein is CASSPGHNNQPQHF.